The clone carrying this T cell receptor (beta chain) was seen only a few times. Antigen specificity is unknown. This entry is derived from a study of STAT5B mutations in CD4+ large granular lymphocyte leukemia. The CDR3 contains 15 residues. V lost 6 bases, J lost 8 bases, and 15 bases stayed unmatched. CDR1 and CDR2 from the germline V gene are MNHEY and SMNVEV (reference sequence). Study conclusions and caveats: Main leukemic clonotypes were patient-specific, but approximately 25% appeared at low frequency elsewhere.

Some clones are missing from TCRdb's copy, which holds only in-frame ones; the method was immunoSEQ multiplex PCR. This table has just over 40,000 clones, roughly 81% appearing once. The source is a human donor in good health. The chain combines TRBV27 with TRBJ2-7; 8 bases align to TRBD1. Sequenced input: CD4+ T cells from blood buffy coats. CDR3 sequence reads: CASRSRGPQVTQQYF. In DNA form, the CDR3 reads TGTGCCAGCAGATCCAGGGGGCCGCAGGTAACGCAGCAGTACTTC.